This T cell receptor beta chain was documented in a study of Ad26.COV2.S vaccination and SARS-CoV-2 variants. Study in general: Ad26.COV2.S was injected intramuscularly once or twice, 56 days apart.

As concerns this clone: The antigen is unknown.

Study-wide results and caveats: It was vaccine recipients, not placebo recipients, who had the higher spike-specific TCR breadth.

Using immunoSEQ multiplex PCR, the repertoire was profiled, and TCRdb retains in-frame clones only, with some absent. The sample includes roughly 350,000 clones, roughly 84% of them seen just once. This CDR3 region has 15 residues. Stated treatment: around 19 received Ad26.COV2.S at low or high dose, single or two shots; roughly five received placebo; per-sample allocation not given. Following the first vaccine or placebo injection, samples were taken on day 63. The TCR was taken from a person between 18 and 65 years old who received the Ad26.COV2.S COVID-19 vaccine or a placebo. The sequencing used peripheral blood, collected in a trial of Ad26.COV2.S vaccine versus placebo. V usage is TRBV21-1 and J usage is TRBJ1-5. TRBV21-1 is a known pseudogene. DNA for the CDR3: TGTGCCAGCAGCAAAGTTTCGGAACCCAATCAGCCCCAGCATTTT. It specifies CASSKVSEPNQPQHF.